Below, 28 T cell receptor beta chains from the same sample are listed, as sequenced in a study of blood T cell repertoires in COVID-19. TCRdb keeps only in-frame clones here, not all; method: immunoSEQ multiplex PCR. The table lists 90,000 to 100,000 clones, about 90% of them singletons. Sequenced input: peripheral blood. All receptors come from a man aged 50-59 years with COVID-19, enrolled during active disease.

This rearrangement joins TRBV5-5 to TRBJ1-1; 8 positions agree with TRBD1. This CDR3 has 14 amino acids. After removal of 5 bases from V and 1 base from J, the junction contained 4 bases not matched to a gene. Germline V gene lookup returns CDR1 SGHKS and CDR2 YYEKEE (reference sequence). In DNA form, the CDR3 reads TGTGCCAGCAGGCGGGGACAGGCGAACACTGAAGCTTTCTTT. Residues: CASRRGQANTEAFF.

The gene calls are TRBV28 and TRBJ1-5; D is possibly TRBD1 (6 bases). The CDR3 runs 16 residues. Germline assignment: CDR1 MDHEN and CDR2 SYDVKM. With 4 bases removed from V and 5 bases from J, the gap between germline ends came to 18 bases. CDR3 DNA sequence: TGTGCCAGCAGTTCTCAACGACAGGCGTGGGATCAGCCCCAGCATTTT. This gives the protein CASSSQRQAWDQPQHF.

The chain joins TRBV28 to TRBJ1-1; the D gene is possibly TRBD1 (5 bases). Trimming cost V 8 bases and J 1 base, with 17 bases left between them. The germline V gene encodes CDR1 MDHEN and CDR2 SYDVKM. The CDR3 spans 15 residues. CDR3 sequence (DNA): TGTGCCAGCGTTCTTACAGGCACCCAGAACACTGAAGCTTTCTTT. This encodes CASVLTGTQNTEAFF.

V and J are TRBV24-1 and TRBJ2-2; a possible D gene is TRBD1 (6 bases). Germline-derived CDR1 and CDR2 are KGHDR and SFDVKD. The CDR3 is made up of 15 amino acids. The V end lost 11 bases, the J end lost 2 bases, and 17 bases lay between the germline ends. CDR3 nucleotides: TGTGCCATCTCTGGGGGCCCCCTAAACACCGGGGAGCTGTTTTTT. This codes for CAISGGPLNTGELFF.

This chain uses TRBV6-5 with TRBJ2-1, with TRBD2 matching over 10 bases. From germline, CDR1 is MNHEY and CDR2 SVGAGI. After removal of 5 bases from V and 9 bases from J, the junction contained 7 bases not matched to a gene. This CDR3 contains 14 residues. CDR3 residues: CASSQRGGQGEQFF. CDR3 nucleotides: TGTGCCAGCAGTCAGCGGGGGGGCCAGGGTGAGCAGTTCTTC.

The chain has TRBV14 and TRBJ1-2; D uncertain. The CDR3 runs to 13 residues. With 1 base removed from V and 6 bases from J, the gap between germline ends came to 9 bases. Germline V lookup: CDR1 SGHDN, CDR2 FVKESK. As DNA, the CDR3 is TGTGCCAGCAGCCAAGTTCGACGGGATGGCTACACCTTC. Its translation: CASSQVRRDGYTF.

This chain uses TRBV5-6 with TRBJ2-7; D is possibly TRBD1 (6 bases). V dropped 3 bases and J dropped 5 bases, with 6 bases sitting between them. Germline V gives CDR1 SGHDT, CDR2 YYEEEE. This CDR3 has 11 amino acids. Here the CDR3 DNA reads TGTGCCAGCAGCTACAGGGACGAGCAGTACTTC. Its protein is CASSYRDEQYF. Variable domain in full (rest from reference TRBV5-6 and TRBJ2-7): DAGVTQSPTHLIKTRGQQVTLRCSPKSGHDTVSWYQQALGQGPQFIFQYYEEEERQRGNFPDRFSGHQFPNYSSELNVNALLLGDSALYLCASSYRDEQYFGPGTRLTVT.

This clone was seen a few times. The gene calls are TRBV4-3 and TRBJ1-1, with 9 bases aligning to TRBD1. From germline, CDR1 is LGHNA and CDR2 YSLEER. CDR3 length: 17 residues. The V gene end was trimmed by 0 bases and the J gene end by 1 base; junction bases not matched to a gene: 6. The CDR3 nucleotides read TGCGCCAGCAGCCAAGACAGGACAGGGGACTCGAACACTGAAGCTTTCTTT. Its translation is CASSQDRTGDSNTEAFF.

The chain combines TRBV5-1 with TRBJ2-5; 10 bases line up with TRBD1. Germline V CDR1 and CDR2: SGHRS, YFSETQ. V shed 5 bases, J shed 4 bases, and the junction held 5 bases outside the gene matches. CDR3 length equals 14 residues. For the CDR3, the DNA is TGCGCCAGCAGGGGGGACAGGGGTGGAGAGACCCAGTACTTC. Translated, it gives CASRGDRGGETQYF.

This chain links TRBV10-2 with TRBJ1-6; D is possibly TRBD1 (6 bases). The CDR3 contains 13 residues. The V gene lost 7 bases and the J gene lost 4 bases, with 8 bases spanning the gap. Germline values: CDR1 WSHSY, CDR2 SAAADI. CDR3 region: CASTGQYNSPLHF. In DNA, the CDR3 is TGCGCCAGCACCGGACAGTATAATTCACCCCTCCACTTT.

The J gene is TRBJ1-1, the V gene TRBV18, with D tentatively TRBD1 (5 bases). Trimming shortened V by 1 base and J by 5 bases, and 11 bases separated the two germline ends. This CDR3 region has 14 residues. The V gene's germline CDR1 is KGHSH and CDR2 LQKENI. In DNA form, the CDR3 reads TGTGCCAGCTCACCACAGATGGGGGGGACTGAAGCTTTCTTT. Its translation is CASSPQMGGTEAFF.

This clone has just one count. The rearrangement links TRBV28 to TRBJ1-6; TRBD1 is a possible D gene (6 bases). This CDR3 has 16 amino acids. V lost 8 bases and J 0 bases, leaving 14 bases between the germline ends. Germline values: CDR1 MDHEN, CDR2 SYDVKM. CDR3 nucleotides: TGTGCCAGCGCACAGGGTATGGGCTCCTATAATTCACCCCTCCACTTT. Protein product: CASAQGMGSYNSPLHF.

V usage is TRBV11-3 and J usage is TRBJ2-7, with TRBD1 matching over 7 bases. Losses at the gene ends were 5 bases for V and 7 bases for J; bases not matched to a gene: 8. This CDR3 has 13 amino acids. Per germline, CDR1 SGHNT and CDR2 YENEEA. CDR3 sequence (DNA): TGTGCCAGCAGCCTTGGCAGGGGGAGAGAGCAGTACTTC. This encodes CASSLGRGREQYF.

The chain combines TRBV19 with TRBJ1-5; D perhaps matches TRBD1 (5 bases). Trimming stripped 3 bases from V and 7 bases from J, with 10 bases between. CDR3 size: 13 residues. Germline loops: CDR1 LNHDA, CDR2 SQIVND (reference sequence). The CDR3 DNA is TGTGCCAGTAGTATTGGGGCTTCGCAGCCCCAGCATTTT. It yields the protein CASSIGASQPQHF. Using reference TRBV19 and TRBJ1-5 for the parts outside the CDR3, the full variable domain is DGGITQSPKYLFRKEGQNVTLSCEQNLNHDAMYWYRQDPGQGLRLIYYSQIVNDFQKGDIAEGYSVSREKKESFPLTVTSAQKNPTAFYLCASSIGASQPQHFGDGTRLSIL.

The chain recombines TRBV5-8 with TRBJ2-7; 10 bases map to TRBD1. The CDR3 runs to 14 residues. With 3 bases clipped from V and 2 bases from J, the junction kept 2 bases outside the gene matches. Germline V gene sequence: CDR1 SGHTS, CDR2 YDEGEE. CDR3 amino acids: CASSWGQGTYEQYF. CDR3 sequence (DNA): TGTGCCAGCAGCTGGGGACAGGGGACCTACGAGCAGTACTTC. Drawing the rest from reference TRBV5-8 and TRBJ2-7, the complete variable domain is EAGVTQSPTHLIKTRGQQATLRCSPISGHTSVYWYQQALGLGLQFLLWYDEGEERNRGNFPPRFSGRQFPNYSSELNVNALELEDSALYLCASSWGQGTYEQYFGPGTRLTVT.

This clone was seen only once. The V and J genes are TRBV9 and TRBJ1-1, with D uncertain. This CDR3 spans 15 amino acids. The germline CDR1 and CDR2 sequences are SGDLS and YYNGEE. Deletions cut 4 bases from V and 5 bases from J, with 18 bases between. This chain's CDR3 is CASSPRVGRGTEAFF. In DNA form, the CDR3 reads TGTGCCAGCAGCCCCCGAGTAGGGCGGGGAACTGAAGCTTTCTTT.

The chain recombines TRBV7-2 with TRBJ2-4; TRBD2 agrees at 9 bases. This CDR3 is built from 16 residues. Germline values: CDR1 SGHTA, CDR2 FQGNSA. The trim removed 6 bases at V and 1 base at J, leaving 7 bases unmatched. CDR3 residues: CASRSSGGGAKNIQYF. The CDR3, as DNA: TGTGCCAGCAGAAGTAGCGGGGGAGGGGCCAAAAACATTCAGTACTTC.

V gene TRBV5-1 combines with J gene TRBJ1-1; tentatively, D is TRBD1 (5 bases). V lost 5 bases, J lost 1 base, and 27 bases lay in between. Germline V CDR1 and CDR2: SGHRS, YFSETQ. This CDR3 contains 19 residues. The CDR3 loop is CASSTRDSIGFNTNTEAFF. DNA of the CDR3: TGCGCCAGCAGTACTCGGGACTCGATCGGATTCAATACGAACACTGAAGCTTTCTTT.

This chain uses TRBV28 with TRBJ2-2, with D possibly TRBD1 on 6 matching bases. The CDR3 loop spans 13 amino acids. Per the germline V gene, CDR1 is MDHEN and CDR2 is SYDVKM. V lost 3 bases to trimming and J lost 7 bases, with 9 bases between them. The CDR3: CASSLTGRGELFF. In nucleotides, the CDR3 is TGTGCCAGCAGTTTGACAGGCCGCGGGGAGCTGTTTTTT. Full variable domain (remainder filled in from reference TRBV28 and TRBJ2-2): DVKVTQSSRYLVKRTGEKVFLECVQDMDHENMFWYRQDPGLGLRLIYFSYDVKMKEKGDIPEGYSVSREKKERFSLILESASTNQTSMYLCASSLTGRGELFFGEGSRLTVL.

The chain links TRBV10-3 to TRBJ2-3; the D gene is possibly TRBD1 (6 bases). From germline, CDR1 is ENHRY and CDR2 SYGVKD. Trimming took 6 bases from V and 5 from J, leaving 15 bases between them. This CDR3 contains 14 residues. CDR3 amino acids: CAIRHEGVQDTQYF. CDR3 bases: TGTGCCATCAGACATGAGGGGGTTCAAGATACGCAGTATTTT.

This clone has only one observation. The J gene is TRBJ1-3, the V gene TRBV30; 9 positions match TRBD1. After removal of 8 bases from V and 0 bases from J, the junction contained 2 bases not matched to a gene. CDR3 size: 13 residues. Germline V CDR1 and CDR2: GTSNPN, SVGIG (reference sequence). DNA for the CDR3: TGTGCCGAACAGGGGGCCTCTGGAAACACCATATATTTT. This translates into CAEQGASGNTIYF.

The chain employs TRBV5-1 and TRBJ2-5, with 7 bases matching TRBD1. Trimming cost V 4 bases and J 3 bases; bases outside gene matches: 3. The CDR3 runs 13 residues. The V gene's germline CDR1 is SGHRS and CDR2 YFSETQ. The CDR3 spells CASSTGTEETQYF. CDR3 bases: TGCGCCAGCAGCACCGGGACAGAAGAGACCCAGTACTTC.

The chain links TRBV10-3 to TRBJ1-1; 7 positions agree with TRBD1. The CDR3 is made up of 15 amino acids. Germline lookup yields CDR1 ENHRY and CDR2 SYGVKD. V lost 2 bases and J lost 5; bases outside the gene matches: 8. The CDR3: CAISEVTGIRTEAFF. CDR3 bases: TGTGCCATCAGTGAGGTGACAGGGATAAGGACTGAAGCTTTCTTT.

The chain combines TRBV2 with TRBJ1-3; 7 bases agree with TRBD1. The CDR3 runs to 18 residues. Germline V gene sequence: CDR1 SNHLY, CDR2 FYNNEI. The J segment lost 0 bases and the V segment lost 3 bases, leaving 11 bases of the junction unmatched. The CDR3 nucleotides read TGTGCCAGCAGTGACTCTTTTCCGGGACAGATCTCTGGAAACACCATATATTTT. Its translation: CASSDSFPGQISGNTIYF.

The rearrangement uses TRBV6-5 and TRBJ2-7; 8 nucleotides agree with TRBD2. V dropped 8 bases and J dropped 5; count of bases not matched to a gene: 8. The CDR3 consists of 13 residues. Germline V gene data show CDR1 as MNHEY and CDR2 as SVGAGI. The CDR3 region has the DNA TGTGCCAGCCGGTCGAGCGGGGGCCACGAGCAGTACTTC. It encodes CASRSSGGHEQYF.

The chain uses TRBV7-3 and TRBJ2-6; 7 nucleotides line up with TRBD1. The CDR3 loop spans 15 amino acids. After removal of 2 bases from V and 2 bases from J, the junction contained 0 bases not matched to a gene. In germline, CDR1 is SGHTA, CDR2 FQGTGA. Here the CDR3 DNA reads TGTGCCAGCAGCTTACAGGGGGCTGGGGCCAACGTCCTGACTTTC. Protein sequence: CASSLQGAGANVLTF.

Here the CDR3 DNA reads TGTGCCAGCAGTAGGGGAGGTGGCTACACCTTC. Translation: CASSRGGGYTF. The chain employs TRBV6-2 or TRBV6-3 and TRBJ1-2; D is possibly TRBD1 (5 bases). In germline, CDR1 is MNHEY, CDR2 SVGEGT. The CDR3 has 11 residues. V was pared by 5 bases and J by 7 bases, with 8 bases between.

This clone was found once. This chain uses TRBV11-2 with TRBJ1-1; no clear D gene. Germline V gene data show CDR1 as SGHAT and CDR2 as FQNNGV. Trimming cost V 1 base and J 1 base, with 7 bases left between them. The CDR3 contains 14 residues. CDR3 protein: CASSLGHANTEAFF. In DNA form, the CDR3 reads TGTGCCAGCAGCTTAGGACACGCGAACACTGAAGCTTTCTTT.